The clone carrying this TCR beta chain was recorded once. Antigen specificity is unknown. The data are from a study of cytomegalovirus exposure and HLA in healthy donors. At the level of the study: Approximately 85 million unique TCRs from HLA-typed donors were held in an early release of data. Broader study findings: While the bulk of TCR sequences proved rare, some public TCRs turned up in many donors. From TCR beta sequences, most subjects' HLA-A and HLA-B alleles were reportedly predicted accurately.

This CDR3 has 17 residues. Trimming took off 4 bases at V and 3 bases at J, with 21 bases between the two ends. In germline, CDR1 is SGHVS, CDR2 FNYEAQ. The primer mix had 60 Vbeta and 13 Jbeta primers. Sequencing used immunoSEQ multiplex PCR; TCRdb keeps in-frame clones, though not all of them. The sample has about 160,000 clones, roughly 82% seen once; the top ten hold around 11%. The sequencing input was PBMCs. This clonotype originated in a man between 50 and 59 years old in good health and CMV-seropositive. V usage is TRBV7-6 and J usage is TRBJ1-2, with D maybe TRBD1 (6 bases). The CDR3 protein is CASSSTLNTGGHYGYTF. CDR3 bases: TGTGCCAGCAGCTCGACACTAAACACGGGGGGCCACTATGGCTACACCTTC.